Here is one T cell receptor (beta chain) with its context. Its antigen is not known. Trimming removed 8 bases from V and 4 bases from J, with 17 bases in between. The germline gives CDR1 MNHNS, CDR2 SASEGT. The CDR3 totals 15 residues. The data stem from a study of T cells in Graves' hyperthyroidism and ophthalmopathy. It was RNA transcripts that yielded the amplified TCR beta CDR3 regions. First-round RT-PCR with HTBI primers amplified the TCR CDR3 region. TCRdb re-analysed the multiplex PCR reads in MiXCR, keeping a single row per CDR3 protein. The sample consists of roughly 580,000 distinct CDR3 sequences, more than 45% of them appearing once. Broader study findings: The model forecast ophthalmopathy, anticipating it by a median approximately 7 months before onset.

Uncontrolled infection, other autoimmune disease, pregnancy or lactation excluded patients. The sequenced material came from peripheral blood or thyroid tissue (not recorded which). This clonotype was obtained from a woman aged 18-30 years with Graves' hyperthyroidism. The V and J genes are TRBV6-1 and TRBJ2-2; D possibly corresponds to TRBD1 (6 bases). The CDR3 DNA sequence: TGTGCCAGCGGCCTTCGGACAGACTCCACCGGGGAGCTGTTTTTT. Amino acid sequence: CASGLRTDSTGELFF.